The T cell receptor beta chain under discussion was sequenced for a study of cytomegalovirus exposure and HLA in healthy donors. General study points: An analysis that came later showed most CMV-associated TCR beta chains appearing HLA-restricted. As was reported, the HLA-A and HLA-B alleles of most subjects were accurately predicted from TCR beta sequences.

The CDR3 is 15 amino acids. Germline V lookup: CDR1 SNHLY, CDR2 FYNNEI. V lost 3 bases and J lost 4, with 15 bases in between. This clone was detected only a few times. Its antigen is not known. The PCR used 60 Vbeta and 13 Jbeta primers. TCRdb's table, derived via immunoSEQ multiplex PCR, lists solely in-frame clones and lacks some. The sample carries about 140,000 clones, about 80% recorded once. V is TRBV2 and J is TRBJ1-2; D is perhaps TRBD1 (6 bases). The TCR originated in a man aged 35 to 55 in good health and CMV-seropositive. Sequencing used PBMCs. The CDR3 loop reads CASSDGQGQAYGYTF. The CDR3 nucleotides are TGTGCCAGCAGTGATGGGCAGGGGCAGGCCTATGGCTACACCTTC. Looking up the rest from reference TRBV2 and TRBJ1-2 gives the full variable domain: EPEVTQTPSHQVTQMGQEVILRCVPISNHLYFYWYRQILGQKVEFLVSFYNNEISEKSEIFDDQFSVERPDGSNFTLKIRSTKLEDSAMYFCASSDGQGQAYGYTFGSGTRLTVV.